This TCR beta chain appears in the sequencing data of a study of shared clonotypes between healthy human individuals. Selected positively for CCR7 and CD45RO-negative, naive CD8 cells excluded terminally differentiated effector memory CD45RA+ cells. Donors included only healthy HIV-negative adults lacking recent acute infections or vaccinations. The method was immunoSEQ multiplex PCR; TCRdb's version includes in-frame clones alone and lacks a portion of them. The profile shows about 580,000 clones, nearly 98% of them singletons. Germline V CDR1 and CDR2: MGHDK, SYGVNS. The CDR3 has 18 amino acids. V lost 1 base, J lost 5 bases, and 12 bases stayed unmatched.

V and J are TRBV25-1 and TRBJ2-5; 11 bases are a match to TRBD2. The receptor's source is a man in his thirties or forties in good health. Material: naive CD8+ T cells sorted from blood. The chain's CDR3 is CASSEFLASGRFRETQYF. Written as DNA, the CDR3 is TGTGCCAGCAGTGAATTCCTGGCTAGCGGGAGGTTTAGGGAGACCCAGTACTTC. Full variable domain (missing parts from reference TRBV25-1 and TRBJ2-5): EADIYQTPRYLVIGTGKKITLECSQTMGHDKMYWYQQDPGMELHLIHYSYGVNSTEKGDLSSESTVSRIRTEHFPLTLESARPSHTSQYLCASSEFLASGRFRETQYFGPGTRLLVL.